This is a list of T cell receptor beta chains from one sample in a study of blood T cell repertoires in COVID-19. Sequenced by immunoSEQ multiplex PCR; TCRdb stores in-frame clones only, minus some. The sample records 300,000 to 450,000 clones, 70% to 90% being singletons. The material sequenced was PBMCs or T cells enriched from blood (not recorded which). These receptors originate from a man under 40 who had recovered from COVID-19. The CDR3 runs from the conserved cysteine through the conserved F or W. Each record gives: J gene, V gene, D gene, clone size, CDR3 protein, CDR3 DNA. D genes are given only for firm matches. The size entry is marked missing in some rows and otherwise reads once, few, many or a size class.

J: TRBJ1-2; V: TRBV12-5; D: NA; size: NA; CDR3: CASGSPGHSNYGYTF; DNA: TGTGCTAGTGGTTCGCCGGGACACTCGAACTATGGCTACACCTTC
J: TRBJ1-2; V: TRBV10-3; D: NA; size: NA; CDR3: CAMGEGLGGLGYTF; DNA: TGTGCCATGGGTGAGGGACTGGGAGGTCTTGGCTACACCTTC
J: TRBJ1-1; V: TRBV27; D: NA; size: NA; CDR3: CASSVRQMNTEAFF; DNA: TGTGCCAGCAGTGTCCGACAAATGAACACTGAAGCTTTCTTT
J: TRBJ2-3; V: TRBV2; D: TRBD1; size: NA; CDR3: CASTKGTAPTQYF; DNA: TGTGCCAGCACTAAGGGGACAGCCCCTACGCAGTATTTT
J: TRBJ1-1; V: TRBV30; D: NA; size: NA; CDR3: CAWTALPNTEAFF; DNA: TGTGCCTGGACCGCGTTACCAAACACTGAAGCTTTCTTT
J: TRBJ1-1; V: TRBV18; D: TRBD1; size: NA; CDR3: CASSPQRGRDTEAFF; DNA: TGTGCCAGCTCACCACAAAGGGGGCGCGACACTGAAGCTTTCTTT
J: TRBJ1-4; V: TRBV4-2; D: NA; size: NA; CDR3: CASSLGTGDEKLFF; DNA: TGTGCCAGCAGCCTAGGGACGGGGGATGAAAAACTGTTTTTT
J: TRBJ1-3; V: TRBV9; D: TRBD1; size: NA; CDR3: CASSVALGQGSGNTIYF; DNA: TGTGCCAGCAGCGTAGCCCTGGGACAGGGGTCGGGAAACACCATATATTTT
J: TRBJ1-4; V: TRBV12-3/TRBV12-4; D: NA; size: NA; CDR3: CASSLVSARGLFF; DNA: TGTGCCAGCAGTTTGGTCTCGGCCCGGGGACTGTTTTTT
J: TRBJ1-1; V: TRBV5-1; D: TRBD1; size: NA; CDR3: CASSLGQGAAEAFF; DNA: TGCGCCAGCAGCTTGGGACAGGGAGCGGCTGAAGCTTTCTTT
J: TRBJ1-5; V: TRBV4-2; D: NA; size: once; CDR3: CASSRTGHNSNQPQHF; DNA: TGTGCCAGCAGCCGAACCGGACACAATAGCAATCAGCCCCAGCATTTT
J: TRBJ1-1; V: TRBV6-6; D: TRBD1; size: NA; CDR3: CASSATGGAFF; DNA: TGTGCCAGCAGTGCGACAGGGGGAGCTTTCTTT
J: TRBJ1-1; V: TRBV5-5; D: TRBD1; size: NA; CDR3: CASSSGTGGPEAFF; DNA: TGTGCCAGCAGCTCCGGGACAGGAGGCCCTGAAGCTTTCTTT
J: TRBJ2-5; V: TRBV3-1/TRBV3-2; D: NA; size: NA; CDR3: CASSQEGSQETQYF; DNA: TGTGCCAGCAGCCAAGAGGGCAGCCAAGAGACCCAGTACTTC
J: TRBJ1-1; V: TRBV7-9; D: NA; size: NA; CDR3: CASSLDKGVSTEAFF; DNA: TGTGCCAGCAGCTTAGACAAAGGGGTTTCCACTGAAGCTTTCTTT
J: TRBJ1-4; V: TRBV12-3/TRBV12-4; D: TRBD1; size: NA; CDR3: CASSTGGGEKLFF; DNA: TGTGCCAGCAGCACAGGGGGCGGTGAAAAACTGTTTTTT
J: TRBJ2-7; V: TRBV5-3; D: TRBD1; size: NA; CDR3: CARSADRGRFYEQYF; DNA: TGTGCCAGAAGCGCGGACAGGGGGCGCTTCTACGAGCAGTACTTC
J: TRBJ2-5; V: TRBV5-1; D: NA; size: NA; CDR3: CASSDRYQETQYF; DNA: TGCGCCAGCAGCGACAGGTACCAAGAGACCCAGTACTTC
J: TRBJ1-6; V: TRBV6-6; D: NA; size: NA; CDR3: CASSVRFHPDNSPLHF; DNA: TGTGCCAGCAGCGTCCGCTTCCACCCGGATAATTCACCCCTCCACTTT
J: TRBJ2-7; V: TRBV9; D: TRBD2; size: NA; CDR3: CASSAGLAGNEQYF; DNA: TGTGCCAGCAGCGCGGGACTAGCAGGGAACGAGCAGTACTTC
J: TRBJ1-5; V: TRBV25-1; D: NA; size: NA; CDR3: CASSDSGLEPQHF; DNA: TGTGCCAGCAGTGACTCCGGTCTGGAGCCCCAGCATTTT
J: TRBJ2-7; V: TRBV12-3/TRBV12-4; D: TRBD1; size: NA; CDR3: CASRGPDRYEQYF; DNA: TGTGCCAGCAGGGGGCCGGACAGGTACGAGCAGTACTTC
J: TRBJ1-4; V: TRBV4-3; D: TRBD1; size: NA; CDR3: CASSQGSGTGILKLFF; DNA: TGCGCCAGCAGCCAAGGTTCCGGGACAGGGATCCTAAAACTGTTTTTT